The T cell receptor beta chain described here comes from a study of T-cell memory formation after mild COVID-19. Study as a whole: TCR clusters were mostly donor specific.

The CDR3 is 15 residues long. CDR1 is GTSNPN and CDR2 is SVGIG in the germline V gene (reference sequence). Trimming pared 3 bases from V and 0 bases from J, leaving 14 bases between. Findings and limits, study-wide: Proof of SARS-CoV-2 specificity was absent for the second-wave clones that crested on day 37. The study found balanced CD4/CD8 in clones contracting day 15 to 85 and a CD4+ lean in later expanders.

This clonotype was seen only a few times. Its cognate antigen is unknown. UMIs and sample barcodes were carried by the TCR alpha and TCR beta cDNA libraries that 5'RACE produced using constant-segment primers. TCRdb called the 5' RACE reads again in MiXCR, with one record for every CDR3 protein. The profile covers 400,000 to 500,000 distinct CDR3 sequences, with approximately 20% appearing a single time and 7.5% to 9.5% taken by the ten largest. The chain uses TRBV30 and TRBJ1-2; perhaps TRBD1 as D (5 bases). The source of this sequence is an adult woman who had mild COVID-19 (a few samples of this study predate the infection). Cell type and time point are not known. The specimen sequenced was PBMCs or a T cell subset sorted from them (not recorded which). The DNA of the CDR3 is TGTGCCTGGAGGGGGGGGTTCGGGCCTAACTATGGCTACACCTTC. This gives the protein CAWRGGFGPNYGYTF.